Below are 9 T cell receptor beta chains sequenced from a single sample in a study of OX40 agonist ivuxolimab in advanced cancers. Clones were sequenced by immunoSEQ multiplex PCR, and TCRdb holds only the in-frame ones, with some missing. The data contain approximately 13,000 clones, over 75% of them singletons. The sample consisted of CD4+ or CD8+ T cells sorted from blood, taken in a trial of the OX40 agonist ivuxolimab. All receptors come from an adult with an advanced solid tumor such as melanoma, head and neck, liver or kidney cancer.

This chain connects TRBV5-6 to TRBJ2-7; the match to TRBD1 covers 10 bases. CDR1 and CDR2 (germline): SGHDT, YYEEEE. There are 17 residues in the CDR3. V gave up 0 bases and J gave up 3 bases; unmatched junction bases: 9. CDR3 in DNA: TGTGCCAGCAGCTTGGCTGGTGTAGGGGACAGGGGCTACGAGCAGTACTTC. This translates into CASSLAGVGDRGYEQYF.

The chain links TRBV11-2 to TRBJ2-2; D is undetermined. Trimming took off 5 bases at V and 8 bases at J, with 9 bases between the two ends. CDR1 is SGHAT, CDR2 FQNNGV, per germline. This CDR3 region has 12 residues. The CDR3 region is CASSRAAGELFF. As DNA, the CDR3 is TGTGCCAGCAGCCGAGCAGCGGGGGAGCTGTTTTTT.

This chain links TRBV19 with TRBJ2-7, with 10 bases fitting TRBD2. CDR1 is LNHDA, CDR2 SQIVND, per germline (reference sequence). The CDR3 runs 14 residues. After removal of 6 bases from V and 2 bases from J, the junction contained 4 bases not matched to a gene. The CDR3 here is CASSWTSGAYEQYF. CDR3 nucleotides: TGTGCCAGTAGCTGGACTAGCGGCGCCTACGAGCAGTACTTC.

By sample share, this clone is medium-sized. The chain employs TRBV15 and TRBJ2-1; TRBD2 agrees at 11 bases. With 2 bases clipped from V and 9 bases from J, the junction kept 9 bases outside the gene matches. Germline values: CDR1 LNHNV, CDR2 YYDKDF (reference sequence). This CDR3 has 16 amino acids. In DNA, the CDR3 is TGTGCCACCAGCAGACTTCTAGCGGGAGGTGGGGGTGAGCAGTTCTTC. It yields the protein CATSRLLAGGGGEQFF.

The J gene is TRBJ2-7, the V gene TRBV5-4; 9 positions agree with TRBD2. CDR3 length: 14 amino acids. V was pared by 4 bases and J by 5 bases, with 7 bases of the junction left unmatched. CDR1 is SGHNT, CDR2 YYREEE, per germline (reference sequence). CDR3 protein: CASSVSGSVDEQYF. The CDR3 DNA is TGTGCCAGCAGCGTTAGCGGGAGTGTGGACGAGCAGTACTTC. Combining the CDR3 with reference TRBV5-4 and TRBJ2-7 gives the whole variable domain ETGVTQSPTHLIKTRGQQVTLRCSSQSGHNTVSWYQQALGQGPQFIFQYYREEENGRGNFPPRFSGLQFPNYSSELNVNALELDDSALYLCASSVSGSVDEQYFGPGTRLTVT.

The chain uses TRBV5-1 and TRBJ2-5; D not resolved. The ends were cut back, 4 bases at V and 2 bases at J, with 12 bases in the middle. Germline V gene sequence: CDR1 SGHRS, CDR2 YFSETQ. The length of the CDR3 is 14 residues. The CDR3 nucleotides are TGCGCCAGCAGCGCACCGTTAGTTCAAGAGACCCAGTACTTC. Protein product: CASSAPLVQETQYF.

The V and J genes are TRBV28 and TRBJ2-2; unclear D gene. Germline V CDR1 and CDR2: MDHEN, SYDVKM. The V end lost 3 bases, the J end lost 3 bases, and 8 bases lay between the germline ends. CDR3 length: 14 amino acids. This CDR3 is CASSFWGDTGELFF. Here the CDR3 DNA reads TGTGCCAGCAGTTTTTGGGGTGACACCGGGGAGCTGTTTTTT.

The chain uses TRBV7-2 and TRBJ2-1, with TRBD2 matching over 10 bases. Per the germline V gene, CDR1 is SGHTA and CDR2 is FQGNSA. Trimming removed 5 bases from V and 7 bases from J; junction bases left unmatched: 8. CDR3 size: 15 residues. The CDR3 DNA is TGTGCCAGCAGCCCAGCGGGAGGGCCGGGGAATGAGCAGTTCTTC. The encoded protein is CASSPAGGPGNEQFF.

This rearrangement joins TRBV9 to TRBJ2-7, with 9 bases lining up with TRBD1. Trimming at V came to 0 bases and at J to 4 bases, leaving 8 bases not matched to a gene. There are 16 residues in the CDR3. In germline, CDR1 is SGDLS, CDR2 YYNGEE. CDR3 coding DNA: TGTGCCAGCAGCGTAGGAAGGGACAGGGACATTTACGAGCAGTACTTC. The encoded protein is CASSVGRDRDIYEQYF. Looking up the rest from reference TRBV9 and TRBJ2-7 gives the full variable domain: DSGVTQTPKHLITATGQRVTLRCSPRSGDLSVYWYQQSLDQGLQFLIQYYNGEERAKGNILERFSAQQFPDLHSELNLSSLELGDSALYFCASSVGRDRDIYEQYFGPGTRLTVT.